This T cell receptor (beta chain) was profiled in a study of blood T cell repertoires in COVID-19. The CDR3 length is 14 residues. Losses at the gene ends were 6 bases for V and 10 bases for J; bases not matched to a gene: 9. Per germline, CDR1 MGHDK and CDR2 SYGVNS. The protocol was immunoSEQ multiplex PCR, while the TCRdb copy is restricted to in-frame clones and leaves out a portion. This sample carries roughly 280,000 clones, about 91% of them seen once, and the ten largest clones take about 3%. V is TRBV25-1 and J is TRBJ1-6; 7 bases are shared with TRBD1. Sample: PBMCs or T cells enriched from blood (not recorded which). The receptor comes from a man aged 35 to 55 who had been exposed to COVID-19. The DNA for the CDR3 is TGTGCCAGCAGCCTTGACAGGGAGGAATCACCCCTCCACTTT. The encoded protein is CASSLDREESPLHF.